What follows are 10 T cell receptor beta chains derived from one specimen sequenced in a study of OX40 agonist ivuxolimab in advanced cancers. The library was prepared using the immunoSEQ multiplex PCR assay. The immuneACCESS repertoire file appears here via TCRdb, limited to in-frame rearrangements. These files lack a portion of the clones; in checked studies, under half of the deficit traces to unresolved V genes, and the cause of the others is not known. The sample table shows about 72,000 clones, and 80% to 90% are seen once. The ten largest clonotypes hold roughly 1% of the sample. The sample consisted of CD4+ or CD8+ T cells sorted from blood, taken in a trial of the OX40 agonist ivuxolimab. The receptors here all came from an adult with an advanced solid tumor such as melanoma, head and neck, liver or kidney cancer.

CDR3: CASSLRVGGSGRVGNEQFF. CDR3 nucleotide sequence: TGTGCCAGCAGCTTAAGGGTAGGGGGTAGCGGGAGAGTAGGAAATGAGCAGTTCTTC. V is TRBV11-2 and J is TRBJ2-1; 9 bases line up with TRBD2. The V and J ends lost 2 bases and 7 bases, in that order; junction bases with no gene match: 18. CDR3 length: 19 amino acids. From germline, CDR1 is SGHAT and CDR2 FQNNGV.

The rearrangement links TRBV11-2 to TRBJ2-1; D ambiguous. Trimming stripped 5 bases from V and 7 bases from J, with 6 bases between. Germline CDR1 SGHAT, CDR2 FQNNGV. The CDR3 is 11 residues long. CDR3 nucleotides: TGTGCCAGCAGCGCTAGGAATGAGCAGTTCTTC. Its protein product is CASSARNEQFF.

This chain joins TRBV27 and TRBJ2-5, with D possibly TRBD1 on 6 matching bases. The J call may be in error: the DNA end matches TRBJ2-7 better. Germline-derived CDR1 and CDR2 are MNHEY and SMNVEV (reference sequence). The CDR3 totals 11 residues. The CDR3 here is CASRQGYEQYF. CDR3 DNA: TGTGCCAGCAGGCAGGGGTACGAGCAGTACTTC.

The CDR3 protein is CASSENGRQNIQYF. Written as DNA, the CDR3 is TGCGCCAGCAGTGAAAACGGGAGACAGAACATTCAGTACTTC. The chain carries TRBV10-1 and TRBJ2-4; perhaps TRBD2 as D (6 bases). V dropped 3 bases and J dropped 7 bases, with 13 bases sitting between them. This CDR3 contains 14 residues. Germline CDR1 and CDR2: WNHNN and SYGVQD (reference sequence).

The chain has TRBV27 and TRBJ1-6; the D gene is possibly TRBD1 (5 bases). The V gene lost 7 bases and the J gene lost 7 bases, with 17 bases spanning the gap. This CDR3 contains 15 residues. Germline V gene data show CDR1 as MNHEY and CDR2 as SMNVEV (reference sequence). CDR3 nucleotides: TGTGCCAGCATGGTCGCAGGGCTCCGGAATTCACCCCTCCACTTT. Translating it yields CASMVAGLRNSPLHF.

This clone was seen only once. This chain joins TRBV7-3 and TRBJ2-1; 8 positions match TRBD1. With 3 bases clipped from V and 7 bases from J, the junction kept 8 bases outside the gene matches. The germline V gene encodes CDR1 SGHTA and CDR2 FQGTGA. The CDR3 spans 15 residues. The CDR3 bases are TGTGCCAGCAGCTTCGGGGCAGGGGGCCGGAATGAGCAGTTCTTC. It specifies CASSFGAGGRNEQFF.

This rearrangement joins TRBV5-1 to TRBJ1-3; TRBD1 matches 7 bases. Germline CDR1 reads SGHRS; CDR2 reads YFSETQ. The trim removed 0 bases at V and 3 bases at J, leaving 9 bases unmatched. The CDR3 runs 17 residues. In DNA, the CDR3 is TGCGCCAGCAGCTTGGAACCGGCGACAGGGATTGGAAACACCATATATTTT. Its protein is CASSLEPATGIGNTIYF.

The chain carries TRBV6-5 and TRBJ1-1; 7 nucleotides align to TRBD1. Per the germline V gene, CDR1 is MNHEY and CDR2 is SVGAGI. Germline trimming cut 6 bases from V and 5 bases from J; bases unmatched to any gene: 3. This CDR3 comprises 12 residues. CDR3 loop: CASRRGRTEAFF. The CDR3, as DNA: TGTGCCAGCAGGAGGGGGCGGACTGAAGCTTTCTTT.

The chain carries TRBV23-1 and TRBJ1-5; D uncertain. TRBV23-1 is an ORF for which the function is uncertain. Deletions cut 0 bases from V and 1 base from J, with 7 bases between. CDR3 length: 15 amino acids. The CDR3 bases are TGCGCCAGCAGTCAATCGATGGGGAGCAATCAGCCCCAGCATTTT. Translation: CASSQSMGSNQPQHF.

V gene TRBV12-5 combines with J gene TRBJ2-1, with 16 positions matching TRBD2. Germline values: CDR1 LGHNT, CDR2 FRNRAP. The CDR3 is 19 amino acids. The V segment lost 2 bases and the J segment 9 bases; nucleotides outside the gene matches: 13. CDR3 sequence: CASGLSQGGLAGGPSEQFF. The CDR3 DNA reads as TGTGCTAGTGGTTTGTCACAGGGGGGACTAGCGGGAGGGCCAAGTGAGCAGTTCTTC.